The 28 T cell receptor beta chains in this list originate from one sample, sequenced in a study of blood T cell repertoires in COVID-19. TCRdb's table, derived via immunoSEQ multiplex PCR, lists solely in-frame clones and lacks some. This table holds 290,000 or so clones, around 86% found once. What was sequenced was PBMCs or T cells enriched from blood (not recorded which). All receptors come from a woman aged 18-29 years who had recovered from COVID-19.

The chain has TRBV28 and TRBJ2-7; TRBD2 aligns across 12 bases. CDR1 MDHEN and CDR2 SYDVKM come from the germline V gene. CDR3 size: 18 residues. V trimming: 3 bases; J trimming: 3 bases; junction bases outside the gene matches: 12. The CDR3 sequence is CASSFETSGSHVFYEQYF. CDR3 nucleotide sequence: TGTGCCAGCAGTTTTGAGACTAGCGGGAGTCATGTCTTCTACGAGCAGTACTTC.

The chain links TRBV7-6 to TRBJ2-7, with D possibly matching TRBD1 (7 bases). This CDR3 has 15 amino acids. Trimming took off 4 bases at V and 4 bases at J, with 17 bases between the two ends. Germline V lookup: CDR1 SGHVS, CDR2 FNYEAQ. As DNA, the CDR3 is TGTGCCAGCAGCTCGATGGAGGGGGCGACGTACGAGCAGTACTTC. Protein sequence: CASSSMEGATYEQYF.

The chain combines TRBV3-1 (or the pseudogene TRBV3-2) with TRBJ2-2; D is perhaps TRBD1 (5 bases). This CDR3 has 18 amino acids. CDR1 LGHDT and CDR2 YNNKEL come from the germline V gene (reference sequence). Trimming pared 3 bases from V and 5 bases from J, leaving 22 bases between. CDR3 protein: CASSHDIIQARRTGELFF. The CDR3 region has the DNA TGTGCCAGCAGCCATGACATTATACAGGCCCGGAGAACCGGGGAGCTGTTTTTT.

V gene TRBV27 combines with J gene TRBJ2-7, with 9 nucleotides matching TRBD2. The junction had 5 bases not matched to a gene; V was cut back by 8 bases and J by 0 bases. The germline V gene has CDR1 MNHEY and CDR2 SMNVEV (reference sequence). This CDR3 is built from 14 residues. The CDR3 is CASSRREGSYEQYF. The DNA of the CDR3 is TGTGCCAGCTCTAGGCGGGAGGGCTCCTACGAGCAGTACTTC.

This chain uses TRBV5-8 with TRBJ1-5, with 8 bases identical to TRBD1. The CDR3 contains 14 residues. V shed 5 bases, J shed 7 bases, and the junction held 8 bases outside the gene matches. Germline CDR1 SGHTS, CDR2 YDEGEE. CDR3 bases: TGTGCCAGCAGTAAACAGGGGGTAGGACAGCCCCAGCATTTT. Residues: CASSKQGVGQPQHF. The variable domain in full, with the rest retrieved from reference TRBV5-8 and TRBJ1-5, is EAGVTQSPTHLIKTRGQQATLRCSPISGHTSVYWYQQALGLGLQFLLWYDEGEERNRGNFPPRFSGRQFPNYSSELNVNALELEDSALYLCASSKQGVGQPQHFGDGTRLSIL.

The gene calls are TRBV11-3 and TRBJ1-2; 9 positions agree with TRBD1. The CDR3 length is 14 residues. J gave up 8 bases and V 4 bases, and 8 bases lay outside the gene matches. From germline, CDR1 is SGHNT and CDR2 YENEEA. CDR3 DNA: TGTGCCAGCAGCTCAATGGGACAGGGATGGGGCTACACCTTC. Translating it yields CASSSMGQGWGYTF.

This chain uses TRBV6-5 with TRBJ1-5; TRBD1 aligns across 8 bases. This CDR3 spans 16 amino acids. Germline trimming cut 0 bases from V and 6 bases from J; bases unmatched to any gene: 7. Germline lookup yields CDR1 MNHEY and CDR2 SVGAGI. CDR3 DNA sequence: TGTGCCAGCAGTTACTCGACAGGGGATCGCGGTCAGCCCCAGCATTTT. Amino acids: CASSYSTGDRGQPQHF.

The chain couples TRBV7-9 to TRBJ1-5, with 9 bases that match TRBD1. The CDR3 contains 14 residues. J gave up 5 bases and V 5 bases, and 4 bases lay outside the gene matches. Germline CDR1 reads SEHNR; CDR2 reads FQNEAQ (reference sequence). This chain's CDR3 is CASSKTGGDQPQHF. The CDR3 bases are TGTGCCAGCAGCAAGACAGGGGGGGATCAGCCCCAGCATTTT.

The chain carries TRBV7-2 and TRBJ2-5; 7 nucleotides align to TRBD2. CDR1 and CDR2 (germline): SGHTA, FQGNSA. The CDR3 is made up of 16 amino acids. J gave up 7 bases and V 5 bases, and 16 bases lay outside the gene matches. Written as DNA, the CDR3 is TGTGCCAGCAGCCCCATTGGTGGCGGGGGTTTCGGGACCCAGTACTTC. The encoded protein is CASSPIGGGGFGTQYF.

The chain recombines TRBV3-1 (or the pseudogene TRBV3-2) with TRBJ1-2; 7 bases are a match to TRBD1. The V gene's germline CDR1 is LGHDT and CDR2 YNNKEL (reference sequence). This CDR3 has 13 amino acids. The V segment lost 6 bases and the J segment 8 bases; nucleotides outside the gene matches: 9. The CDR3 sequence is CASRDRTPSGYTF. The CDR3 nucleotides read TGTGCCAGCAGGGACAGGACGCCTTCGGGCTACACCTTC.

This clone was recorded at least ten times. The same CDR3 also results from other DNA sequences found in this sample. The rearrangement uses TRBV7-3 and TRBJ2-1, with TRBD1 identical over 7 bases. Trimming removed 4 bases from V and 5 bases from J; junction bases left unmatched: 8. This CDR3 has 15 amino acids. Germline CDR1 reads SGHTA; CDR2 reads FQGTGA. The CDR3 DNA reads TGTGCCAGCAGCTATCGACAGGGATCTGACAATGAGCAGTTCTTC. Its translation: CASSYRQGSDNEQFF.

J is TRBJ2-7 and V is TRBV5-5; tentative D call: TRBD2 (6 bases). The CDR3 extends over 14 amino acids. V shed 2 bases and J shed 2 bases, with 11 bases lying between them. CDR1 and CDR2 (germline): SGHKS, YYEKEE (reference sequence). The CDR3 sequence is CASSLSGSPYEQYF. CDR3 bases: TGTGCCAGCAGCTTATCCGGGAGCCCCTACGAGCAGTACTTC.

The chain carries TRBV6-5 and TRBJ2-3; D perhaps matches TRBD1 (5 bases). CDR1 is MNHEY, CDR2 SVGAGI, per germline. V dropped 6 bases and J dropped 2 bases, with 9 bases sitting between them. The CDR3 is made up of 13 amino acids. The CDR3 nucleotides are TGTGCCAGCAGAGCAGGGTTCACAGATACGCAGTATTTT. Its protein is CASRAGFTDTQYF.

This chain connects TRBV27 to TRBJ2-2; perhaps TRBD1 as D (6 bases). This CDR3 spans 13 amino acids. Germline V gene sequence: CDR1 MNHEY, CDR2 SMNVEV (reference sequence). The V gene lost 8 bases and the J gene lost 4 bases, with 11 bases spanning the gap. The CDR3 region is CASGRGGTGELFF. The CDR3 coding sequence is TGTGCCAGCGGTCGAGGGGGCACCGGGGAGCTGTTTTTT.

This clone was recorded once. J is TRBJ1-3 and V is TRBV11-2; D unclear. Germline V gene sequence: CDR1 SGHAT, CDR2 FQNNGV. The CDR3 has 14 residues. Trimming removed 5 bases from V and 0 bases from J, with 8 bases in between. The CDR3 protein is CASSALSSGNTIYF. DNA of the CDR3: TGTGCCAGCAGCGCCCTGAGCTCTGGAAACACCATATATTTT.

This clone was seen more than once but under ten times. The chain uses TRBV6-6 and TRBJ2-5, with D unresolved. CDR1 and CDR2 (germline): MNHNY, SVGAGI (reference sequence). V was cut by 5 bases and J by 4 bases, with 8 bases left in between. This CDR3 spans 12 amino acids. CDR3 DNA: TGTGCCAGCAGTCTACGAGTAGAGACCCAGTACTTC. Protein sequence: CASSLRVETQYF.

V gene TRBV7-2 combines with J gene TRBJ2-1, with 14 bases that match TRBD2. The CDR3 is 16 amino acids. Germline CDR1 SGHTA, CDR2 FQGNSA. The junction had 6 bases not matched to a gene; V was cut back by 5 bases and J by 6 bases. CDR3 protein: CASSRKTSGGANEQFF. Here the CDR3 DNA reads TGTGCCAGCAGCCGCAAGACTAGCGGGGGGGCCAATGAGCAGTTCTTC.

This chain connects TRBV5-8 to TRBJ1-4; a possible D gene is TRBD1 (6 bases). V was trimmed by 1 base and J by 0 bases, leaving 19 bases between them. CDR3 length equals 19 residues. CDR1 is SGHTS, CDR2 YDEGEE, per germline. The CDR3 DNA is TGTGCCAGCAGCTTGAACCGAGGGGGACTAACCTCAACTAATGAAAAACTGTTTTTT. This codes for CASSLNRGGLTSTNEKLFF. The full variable domain, with the rest looked up from reference TRBV5-8 and TRBJ1-4, is EAGVTQSPTHLIKTRGQQATLRCSPISGHTSVYWYQQALGLGLQFLLWYDEGEERNRGNFPPRFSGRQFPNYSSELNVNALELEDSALYLCASSLNRGGLTSTNEKLFFGSGTQLSVL.

The V and J genes are TRBV10-3 and TRBJ1-6, with D possibly matching TRBD1 (5 bases). There are 13 residues in the CDR3. V gave up 6 bases and J gave up 10 bases, with 13 bases separating them. Looked up from germline, CDR1 is ENHRY and CDR2 is SYGVKD. CDR3 in DNA: TGTGCCATCAGGGACAATCTGGACTCACCCCTCCACTTT. The encoded protein is CAIRDNLDSPLHF.

This sequence joins TRBV28 and TRBJ1-2, with 8 bases fitting TRBD1. V gave up 3 bases and J gave up 7 bases; unmatched junction bases: 4. Germline CDR1 is MDHEN and CDR2 is SYDVKM. This CDR3 is built from 13 residues. CDR3 sequence reads: CASSFQGAGGYTF. The DNA for the CDR3 is TGTGCCAGCAGTTTCCAGGGGGCTGGTGGCTACACCTTC.

This clone was counted a few times. This chain links TRBV19 with TRBJ1-3, with D unresolved. Germline V gene lookup returns CDR1 LNHDA and CDR2 SQIVND (reference sequence). Trimming left V 9 bases short and J 4 bases short, with 13 bases between. This CDR3 is built from 13 residues. CDR3 coding DNA: TGTGCCAGCGTCCCGTTACGGGGAAACACCATATATTTT. Its translation: CASVPLRGNTIYF. The complete variable domain, with remaining parts taken from reference TRBV19 and TRBJ1-3, reads DGGITQSPKYLFRKEGQNVTLSCEQNLNHDAMYWYRQDPGQGLRLIYYSQIVNDFQKGDIAEGYSVSREKKESFPLTVTSAQKNPTAFYLCASVPLRGNTIYFGEGSWLTVV.

This sequence joins TRBV2 and TRBJ1-1, with TRBD1 identical over 11 bases. Looked up from germline, CDR1 is SNHLY and CDR2 is FYNNEI. This CDR3 contains 14 residues. V shed 5 bases, J shed 5 bases, and the junction held 4 bases outside the gene matches. This CDR3 reads CASSTGQGATEAFF. The CDR3 nucleotides are TGTGCCAGCAGTACCGGACAGGGGGCGACTGAAGCTTTCTTT.

The CDR3 nucleotides read TGTGCCTGGAGTGTTTCGGGCACAGATACGCAGTATTTT. Translated, it gives CAWSVSGTDTQYF. The chain joins TRBV30 to TRBJ2-3; no clear D gene. This CDR3 is 13 amino acids long. CDR1 GTSNPN and CDR2 SVGIG come from the germline V gene (reference sequence). V shed 0 bases and J shed 1 base, with 5 bases lying between them.

V usage is TRBV9 and J usage is TRBJ1-3, with D maybe TRBD1 (5 bases). This CDR3 region has 14 residues. Germline CDR1 and CDR2: SGDLS and YYNGEE. V was pared by 0 bases and J by 2 bases, with 6 bases between. CDR3 nucleotides: TGTGCCAGCAGCGTAGGGGGCCCTGGAAACACCATATATTTT. Translation: CASSVGGPGNTIYF. The full variable domain, its missing parts supplied by reference TRBV9 and TRBJ1-3, is DSGVTQTPKHLITATGQRVTLRCSPRSGDLSVYWYQQSLDQGLQFLIQYYNGEERAKGNILERFSAQQFPDLHSELNLSSLELGDSALYFCASSVGGPGNTIYFGEGSWLTVV.

Many counts were recorded for this clone. The chain employs TRBV7-2 and TRBJ2-7, with 7 bases fitting TRBD1. The CDR3 is 14 amino acids. Germline V gives CDR1 SGHTA, CDR2 FQGNSA. Losses at the gene ends were 1 base for V and 3 bases for J; bases not matched to a gene: 3. The CDR3 region has the DNA TGTGCCAGCAGCTTAGGGGACAGCTACTACGAGCAGTACTTC. It encodes CASSLGDSYYEQYF.

The chain couples TRBV11-2 to TRBJ2-5; 7 bases align to TRBD1. CDR3 length: 15 residues. The V and J ends lost 4 bases and 3 bases, in that order; junction bases with no gene match: 8. Germline V gives CDR1 SGHAT, CDR2 FQNNGV. CDR3 bases: TGTGCCAGCAGCTCATCGGGGACAGCGAAAGAGACCCAGTACTTC. This sequence encodes CASSSSGTAKETQYF.

The chain is built from TRBV7-6 and TRBJ2-3, with 8 bases identical to TRBD2. This CDR3 spans 15 amino acids. The V gene end was trimmed by 4 bases and the J gene end by 4 bases; junction bases not matched to a gene: 7. Germline-derived CDR1 and CDR2 are SGHVS and FNYEAQ. The CDR3 DNA is TGTGCCAGCAGCTCTCTAGCGGGCGGTGCAGATACGCAGTATTTT. Encoded protein: CASSSLAGGADTQYF.

The chain has TRBV27 and TRBJ2-5; 11 nucleotides match TRBD2. CDR3 length equals 19 residues. V was pared by 0 bases and J by 2 bases, with 11 bases of the junction left unmatched. Germline V lookup: CDR1 MNHEY, CDR2 SMNVEV (reference sequence). CDR3 nucleotides: TGTGCCAGCAGTTTATCTTCGGGGTGGCTAGCGGGAGGTCAAGAGACCCAGTACTTC. Its protein product is CASSLSSGWLAGGQETQYF.